A single sample is the source of the 32 T cell receptor beta chains below, sequenced in a study of blood T cells in healthy people across ages. Sample-barcoded 5' priming and a J-beta primer mix drove a second PCR of about 6 to 12 cycles. TCRdb re-derived calls from the 5' RACE reads in MiXCR, one entry per CDR3 protein. The profile covers 1.5 million to 2 million distinct CDR3 sequences, with 49% appearing a single time and more than 2% taken by the ten largest. Sample: blood. These receptors all stem from a woman aged 40 to 50 in good health.

This chain connects TRBV5-1 to TRBJ1-6; D is uncertain. V was clipped by 4 bases and J by 7 bases, with 15 bases between them. This CDR3 comprises 15 residues. Per the germline V gene, CDR1 is SGHRS and CDR2 is YFSETQ. CDR3 sequence: CASSLGSGTNSPLHF. The CDR3 region has the DNA TGCGCCAGCAGCCTGGGATCGGGAACCAATTCACCCCTCCACTTT. Combining the CDR3 with reference TRBV5-1 and TRBJ1-6 gives the whole variable domain KAGVTQTPRYLIKTRGQQVTLSCSPISGHRSVSWYQQTPGQGLQFLFEYFSETQRNKGNFPGRFSGRQFSNSRSEMNVSTLELGDSALYLCASSLGSGTNSPLHFGNGTRLTVT.

The J gene is TRBJ2-4, the V gene TRBV20-1, with D possibly matching TRBD1 (5 bases). V was clipped by 4 bases and J by 0 bases, with 10 bases between them. The V gene's germline CDR1 is DFQATT and CDR2 SNEGSKA (reference sequence). The CDR3 totals 14 residues. CDR3 residues: CSAIRQLAKNIQYF. The CDR3 DNA follows: TGCAGTGCTATCCGACAGCTAGCCAAAAACATTCAGTACTTC.

As for this clonotype: One end of the junction varies from germline; a read error may be responsible. The chain links TRBV5-6 to TRBJ2-1; D remains ambiguous. Germline-derived CDR1 and CDR2 are SGHDT and YYEEEE. The CDR3 extends over 16 amino acids. CDR3 sequence reads: CASSLPGQNLNNGQFF. The DNA for the CDR3 is TGTGCCAGCAGCTTACCCGGGCAAAATCTTAACAATGGGCAGTTCTTC.

This chain uses TRBV9 with TRBJ1-2; a possible D gene is TRBD1 (6 bases). Trimming pared 4 bases from V and 4 bases from J, leaving 14 bases between. The CDR3 runs 14 residues. Germline-derived CDR1 and CDR2 are SGDLS and YYNGEE. The DNA of the CDR3 is TGTGCCAGCAGCCCGACGGACAGAATCTATGGCTACACCTTC. It codes for CASSPTDRIYGYTF.

This chain links TRBV14 with TRBJ2-7; D ambiguous. The DNA end lines up better with TRBJ2-5; the J call may be wrong. The CDR3 contains 14 residues. The germline CDR1 and CDR2 sequences are SGHDN and FVKESK. DNA for the CDR3: TGTGCCAGCAGCCAATATGGGCTGGAAGAGACCCAGTACTTC. The encoded protein is CASSQYGLEETQYF.

V gene TRBV4-2 combines with J gene TRBJ2-7, with D perhaps matching TRBD1 or TRBD2 (5 bases each). The CDR3 is 15 amino acids. Trimming took off 4 bases at V and 6 bases at J, with 19 bases between the two ends. Germline loops: CDR1 LGHNA, CDR2 YNFKEQ. The CDR3 here is CASSLEGPWDAEQYF. DNA for the CDR3: TGTGCCAGCAGCCTAGAAGGCCCTTGGGACGCCGAGCAGTACTTC.

The chain recombines TRBV4-1 with TRBJ2-7; D is perhaps TRBD2 (6 bases). V shed 1 base and J shed 3 bases, with 13 bases lying between them. Germline V CDR1 and CDR2: MGHRA, YSYEKL. This CDR3 is 15 amino acids long. CDR3 residues: CASSQARDLGYEQYF. The CDR3 coding sequence is TGCGCCAGCAGCCAAGCTAGGGACTTAGGCTACGAGCAGTACTTC.

V and J are TRBV7-9 and TRBJ2-1; 10 bases map to TRBD2. This CDR3 contains 16 residues. The V gene's germline CDR1 is SEHNR and CDR2 FQNEAQ (reference sequence). The ends lost 1 base at V and 7 bases at J; junction bases unmatched: 7. Written as DNA, the CDR3 is TGTGCCAGCAGCTTAGGGAGCGGGGGGGTTTGGAATGAGCAGTTCTTC. Amino acids: CASSLGSGGVWNEQFF.

This clonotype came up a few times. The genes are TRBV6-1 and TRBJ2-4; weak D call: TRBD2 (7 bases). The CDR3 is 19 residues long. Per germline, CDR1 MNHNS and CDR2 SASEGT. Deletions cut 6 bases from V and 0 bases from J, with 24 bases between. The CDR3, as DNA: TGTGCCAGCAGCCTTAGAGTTAGGGAGGGACATGTAGCCAAAAACATTCAGTACTTC. Its translation: CASSLRVREGHVAKNIQYF.

This chain uses TRBV6-1 with TRBJ2-1, with unresolved D. In germline, CDR1 is MNHNS, CDR2 SASEGT. The germline V and J ends were trimmed by 2 bases and 8 bases, with 10 bases remaining between them. The CDR3 consists of 13 residues. CDR3 in amino acids: CASSENIPYEQFF. CDR3 DNA: TGTGCCAGCAGTGAAAACATTCCTTATGAGCAGTTCTTC.

This chain joins TRBV20-1 and TRBJ2-3; 7 nucleotides align to TRBD2. Trimming took 0 bases from V and 5 from J; bases not matched to a gene: 8. Germline values: CDR1 DFQATT, CDR2 SNEGSKA (reference sequence). The CDR3 covers 15 residues. The CDR3 reads CSARDRRGGLDTQYF. CDR3 in DNA: TGCAGTGCTAGAGATCGCCGGGGAGGGTTAGATACGCAGTATTTT.

V and J are TRBV6-5 and TRBJ1-6, with TRBD1 identical over 8 bases. From germline, CDR1 is MNHEY and CDR2 SVGAGI. V lost 4 bases to trimming and J lost 7 bases; unmatched junction nucleotides: 6. The CDR3 sequence is 15 residues long. CDR3 in DNA: TGTGCCAGCAGTTGGGACAGGAAAGCCAATTCACCCCTCCACTTT. It is translated as CASSWDRKANSPLHF.

This clonotype was detected a few times. This rearrangement joins TRBV20-1 to TRBJ1-2; D is possibly TRBD1 (5 bases). Germline loops: CDR1 DFQATT, CDR2 SNEGSKA (reference sequence). Between the trimmed V and J ends, which lost 6 bases and 3 bases, there was a span of 14 bases. CDR3 size: 13 residues. The chain's CDR3 is CSANSGRDYGYTF. DNA of the CDR3: TGCAGTGCAAACTCAGGGAGGGACTATGGCTACACCTTC.

CDR3 DNA: TGCAGTGCTAGAGCGGTGGCCAGGGCCCAGTACTTC. Protein sequence: CSARAVARAQYF. The rearrangement links TRBV20-1 to TRBJ2-5; tentatively, D is TRBD1 (5 bases). From germline, CDR1 is DFQATT and CDR2 SNEGSKA (reference sequence). The CDR3 sequence is 12 residues long. V lost 1 base and J 9 bases, leaving 12 bases between the germline ends.

The sample holds a few counts of this clonotype. The genes are TRBV12-3 or TRBV12-4 and TRBJ2-3, with D hard to call. Trimming shortened V by 4 bases and J by 0 bases, and 14 bases separated the two germline ends. The CDR3 is 16 residues long. The CDR3 sequence is CASSYLVGPSTDTQYF. CDR3 nucleotide sequence: TGTGCCAGCAGTTACCTGGTAGGGCCTAGCACAGATACGCAGTATTTT.

This chain uses TRBV2 with TRBJ2-1; possibly TRBD1 for D (5 bases). The germline gives CDR1 SNHLY, CDR2 FYNNEI. V lost 6 bases and J lost 2, with 11 bases in between. The CDR3 extends over 14 amino acids. CDR3 amino acids: CASRDSFAYNEQFF. The CDR3 nucleotides are TGTGCCAGCAGAGACAGTTTCGCCTACAATGAGCAGTTCTTC.

V is TRBV7-2 and J is TRBJ2-1; D tentatively fits TRBD1 or TRBD2 (5 bases each). The CDR3 has 15 amino acids. The germline V gene has CDR1 SGHTA and CDR2 FQGNSA. V was shortened by 6 bases and J by 4 bases, with 16 bases between the two germline ends. The CDR3 DNA reads TGTGCCAGCAGATGGCCCGGGACGGGTTACAATGAGCAGTTCTTC. It specifies CASRWPGTGYNEQFF. Based on the CDR3 plus reference TRBV7-2 and TRBJ2-1, the full variable domain is GAGVSQSPSNKVTEKGKDVELRCDPISGHTALYWYRQSLGQGLEFLIYFQGNSAPDKSGLPSDRFSAERTGGSVSTLTIQRTQQEDSAVYLCASRWPGTGYNEQFFGPGTRLTVL.

The sample holds a few counts of this clonotype. The chain employs TRBV14 and TRBJ2-1; maybe TRBD1 (6 bases). V dropped 1 base and J dropped 10 bases, with 14 bases sitting between them. This CDR3 has 14 residues. Germline V CDR1 and CDR2: SGHDN, FVKESK. The DNA for the CDR3 is TGTGCCAGCAGCCAAGGGGGGCTCATTAGAGAGCAGTTCTTC. It translates to CASSQGGLIREQFF.

This chain connects TRBV6-6 to TRBJ2-1, with unresolved D. The CDR3 is 11 residues long. Trimming took 2 bases from V and 9 from J, leaving 5 bases between them. Germline CDR1 MNHNY, CDR2 SVGAGI (reference sequence). CDR3 sequence: CASSYDFEQFF. CDR3 in DNA: TGTGCCAGCAGTTACGATTTTGAGCAGTTCTTC.

This chain links TRBV4-1 with TRBJ1-6, with D unresolved. In germline, CDR1 is MGHRA, CDR2 YSYEKL. This CDR3 has 16 residues. Trimming took 4 bases from V and 0 from J, leaving 10 bases between them. The CDR3 bases are TGCGCCAGCAGCCCGTTTTCTGGCTCCTATAATTCACCCCTCCACTTT. Amino acid sequence: CASSPFSGSYNSPLHF.

This clonotype was seen ten or more times. The rearrangement joins TRBV7-2 to TRBJ2-7, with TRBD1 identical over 8 bases. CDR1 is SGHTA and CDR2 is FQGNSA in the germline V gene. The V and J ends lost 1 base and 2 bases, in that order; junction bases with no gene match: 4. The CDR3 is 15 amino acids. The CDR3 reads CASSLGTGFAYEQYF. The CDR3 DNA reads TGTGCCAGCAGCTTAGGGACAGGGTTCGCCTACGAGCAGTACTTC.

This clonotype has a single count. This chain links TRBV7-2 with TRBJ1-3, with D possibly TRBD1 on 5 matching bases. The CDR3 is 15 amino acids. Germline V gene sequence: CDR1 SGHTA, CDR2 FQGNSA. Trimming removed 5 bases at V and 3 bases at J, with 14 bases between. In DNA, the CDR3 is TGTGCCAGCAGCGCCCGGGGCAGGGTTGGAAACACCATATATTTT. Residues: CASSARGRVGNTIYF. The full variable domain, its missing parts supplied by reference TRBV7-2 and TRBJ1-3, is GAGVSQSPSNKVTEKGKDVELRCDPISGHTALYWYRQSLGQGLEFLIYFQGNSAPDKSGLPSDRFSAERTGGSVSTLTIQRTQQEDSAVYLCASSARGRVGNTIYFGEGSWLTVV.

This clonotype was seen a few times. The CDR3 here is CASRPGTGGYGYTF. Here the CDR3 DNA reads TGTGCCAGCAGACCCGGGACAGGAGGTTATGGCTACACCTTC. This sequence joins TRBV12-3 or TRBV12-4 and TRBJ1-2; 8 bases line up with TRBD1. V dropped 6 bases and J dropped 5; count of bases not matched to a gene: 8. The CDR3 spans 14 residues.

The genes are TRBV5-1 and TRBJ2-7; the D gene is possibly TRBD2 (6 bases). CDR3 length equals 18 residues. Germline V gene sequence: CDR1 SGHRS, CDR2 YFSETQ. The V and J ends lost 1 base and 7 bases respectively, with 27 bases between them. The chain's CDR3 is CASSLHLDSRRGYNEQYF. DNA of the CDR3: TGCGCCAGCAGCTTGCATCTTGATAGCCGCCGGGGGTACAATGAGCAGTACTTC.

The V gene is TRBV9, the J gene TRBJ1-6; D might be TRBD1 (5 bases). Trimming shortened V by 3 bases and J by 13 bases, and 20 bases separated the two germline ends. This CDR3 has 15 amino acids. The germline gives CDR1 SGDLS, CDR2 YYNGEE. The CDR3 spells CASSEGQSNIAPLHF. The DNA of the CDR3 is TGTGCCAGCAGCGAGGGGCAATCGAATATAGCCCCCCTCCACTTT.

This clonotype showed up just once. The V gene is TRBV7-9, the J gene TRBJ1-1; the match to TRBD1 covers 7 bases. The germline V gene encodes CDR1 SEHNR and CDR2 FQNEAQ (reference sequence). Trimming cost V 1 base and J 2 bases; bases outside gene matches: 13. This CDR3 comprises 18 residues. The CDR3 DNA reads TGTGCCAGCAGCTTAGTGAGGGTCCGGGACAGAGGTAACACTGAAGCTTTCTTT. Protein: CASSLVRVRDRGNTEAFF.

The chain links TRBV29-1 to TRBJ1-2; D may be TRBD1 (5 bases). Germline CDR1 is SQVTM and CDR2 is ANQGSEA. The length of the CDR3 is 13 residues. Trimming cost V 3 bases and J 3 bases, with 11 bases left between them. CDR3 sequence reads: CSVEQGGYYGYTF. As DNA, the CDR3 is TGCAGCGTTGAGCAGGGTGGATACTATGGCTACACCTTC.

The chain carries TRBV6-5 and TRBJ1-6; no reliable D call. The CDR3 extends over 13 amino acids. Deletions cut 6 bases from V and 7 bases from J, with 10 bases between. CDR1 and CDR2 (germline): MNHEY, SVGAGI. The CDR3 protein is CASRTGPNSPLHF. As DNA, the CDR3 is TGTGCCAGCAGAACCGGTCCCAATTCACCCCTCCACTTT.

The chain has TRBV6-5 and TRBJ2-1, with a possible D match to TRBD1 (6 bases). CDR3 length: 16 amino acids. The germline V gene encodes CDR1 MNHEY and CDR2 SVGAGI. Deletions cut 2 bases from V and 4 bases from J, with 15 bases between. The CDR3 sequence is CASSYNRQARYNEQFF. Here the CDR3 DNA reads TGTGCCAGCAGTTACAACCGACAGGCGAGGTACAATGAGCAGTTCTTC.

This clonotype appeared a few times. The J gene is TRBJ2-1, the V gene TRBV10-3; 8 bases are a match to TRBD2. CDR1 and CDR2 (germline): ENHRY, SYGVKD. V was clipped by 6 bases and J by 7 bases; unmatched bases: 5. The CDR3 has 13 amino acids. CDR3 sequence: CAISLAGINEQFF. CDR3 bases: TGTGCCATCAGCTTAGCGGGGATTAATGAGCAGTTCTTC.

This clonotype came up a few times. This chain joins TRBV7-2 and TRBJ1-2; 7 bases match TRBD1. There are 16 residues in the CDR3. V lost 0 bases to trimming and J lost 6 bases; unmatched junction nucleotides: 10. CDR1 is SGHTA, CDR2 FQGNSA, per germline. For the CDR3, the DNA is TGTGCCAGCAGCTTAGCGCCGACAGGGACCCGAAATGGCTACACCTTC. This codes for CASSLAPTGTRNGYTF.

The rearrangement links TRBV12-3 or TRBV12-4 to TRBJ1-4; TRBD1 is a possible D gene (5 bases). CDR3 length: 16 amino acids. V was clipped by 6 bases and J by 11 bases, with 25 bases between them. CDR3 in DNA: TGTGCCAGCAGCATCCCCATAAGGGGTTACGAAGGGAAACTGTTTTTT. It translates to CASSIPIRGYEGKLFF.